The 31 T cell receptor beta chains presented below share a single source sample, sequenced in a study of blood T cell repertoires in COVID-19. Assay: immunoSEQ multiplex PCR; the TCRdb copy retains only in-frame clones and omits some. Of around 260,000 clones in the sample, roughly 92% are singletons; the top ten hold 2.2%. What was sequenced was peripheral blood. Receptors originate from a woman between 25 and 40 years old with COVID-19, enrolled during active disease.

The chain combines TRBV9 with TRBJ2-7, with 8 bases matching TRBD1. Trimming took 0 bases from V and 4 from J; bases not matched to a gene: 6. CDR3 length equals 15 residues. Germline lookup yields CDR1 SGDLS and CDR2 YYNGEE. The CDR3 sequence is CASSVDRTGLYEQYF. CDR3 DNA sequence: TGTGCCAGCAGCGTAGATCGGACAGGGTTGTACGAGCAGTACTTC.

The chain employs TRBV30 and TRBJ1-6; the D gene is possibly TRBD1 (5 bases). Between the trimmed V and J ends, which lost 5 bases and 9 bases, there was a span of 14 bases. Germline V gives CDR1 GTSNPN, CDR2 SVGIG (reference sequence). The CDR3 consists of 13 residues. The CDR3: CAWDSLRSSPLHF. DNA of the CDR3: TGTGCCTGGGACAGTTTGCGAAGTTCACCCCTCCACTTT.

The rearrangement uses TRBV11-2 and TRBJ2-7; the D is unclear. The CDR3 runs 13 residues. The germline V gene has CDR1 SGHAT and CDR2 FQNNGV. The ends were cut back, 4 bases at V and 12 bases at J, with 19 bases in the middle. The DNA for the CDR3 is TGTGCCAGCAGCTCCCAGAATCGGCCAGGCCGGTACTTC. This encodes CASSSQNRPGRYF.

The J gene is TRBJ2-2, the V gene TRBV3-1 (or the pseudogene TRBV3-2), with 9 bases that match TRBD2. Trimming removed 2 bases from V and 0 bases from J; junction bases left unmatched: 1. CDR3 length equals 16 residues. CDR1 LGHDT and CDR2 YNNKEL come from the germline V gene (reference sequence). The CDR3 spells CASSQLAGTNTGELFF. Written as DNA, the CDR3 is TGTGCCAGCAGCCAACTAGCGGGGACGAACACCGGGGAGCTGTTTTTT.

This CDR3 reads CASKGRTYEQYF. CDR3 in DNA: TGCGCCAGCAAAGGCAGGACCTACGAGCAGTACTTC. The rearrangement links TRBV10-2 to TRBJ2-7; D not certain. The CDR3 runs to 12 residues. The germline V gene has CDR1 WSHSY and CDR2 SAAADI. Deletions cut 7 bases from V and 2 bases from J, with 9 bases between.

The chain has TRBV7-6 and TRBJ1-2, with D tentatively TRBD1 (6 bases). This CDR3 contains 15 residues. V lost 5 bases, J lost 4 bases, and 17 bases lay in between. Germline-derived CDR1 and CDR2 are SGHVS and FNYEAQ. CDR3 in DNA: TGTGCCAGCAGCCTAACTAGGGGGATGGGCTATGGCTACACCTTC. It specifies CASSLTRGMGYGYTF.

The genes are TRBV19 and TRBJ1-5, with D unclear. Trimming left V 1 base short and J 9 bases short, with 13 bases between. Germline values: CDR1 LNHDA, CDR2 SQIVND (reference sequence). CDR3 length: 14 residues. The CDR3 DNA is TGTGCCAGTAGTATAGCGGCGGGAGAGAGGCCCCAGCATTTT. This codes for CASSIAAGERPQHF.

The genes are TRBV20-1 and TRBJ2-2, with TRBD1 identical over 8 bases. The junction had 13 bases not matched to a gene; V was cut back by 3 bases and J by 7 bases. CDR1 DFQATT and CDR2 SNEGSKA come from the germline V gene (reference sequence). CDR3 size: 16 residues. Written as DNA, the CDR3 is TGCAGTGCTAGTGAGGGCAGGGGGCGCCTCGGCGGGGAGCTGTTTTTT. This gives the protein CSASEGRGRLGGELFF.

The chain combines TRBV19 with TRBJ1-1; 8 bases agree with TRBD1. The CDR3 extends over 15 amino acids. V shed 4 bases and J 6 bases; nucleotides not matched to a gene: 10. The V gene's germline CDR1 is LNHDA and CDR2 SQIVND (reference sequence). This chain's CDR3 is CASSTQGGQGPEAFF. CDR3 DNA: TGTGCCAGTAGTACACAGGGGGGGCAGGGTCCTGAAGCTTTCTTT.

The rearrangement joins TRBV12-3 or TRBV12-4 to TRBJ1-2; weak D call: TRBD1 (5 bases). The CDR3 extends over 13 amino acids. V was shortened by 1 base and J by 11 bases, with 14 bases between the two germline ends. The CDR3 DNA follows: TGTGCCAGCAGTTTAGTCTCAGGGTTTGGGTACACCTTC. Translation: CASSLVSGFGYTF.

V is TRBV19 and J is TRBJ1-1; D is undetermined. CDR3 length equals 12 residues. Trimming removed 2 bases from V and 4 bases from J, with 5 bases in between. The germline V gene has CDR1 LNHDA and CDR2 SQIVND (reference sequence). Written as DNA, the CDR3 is TGTGCCAGTAGTATAAGCCGCACTGAAGCTTTCTTT. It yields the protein CASSISRTEAFF.

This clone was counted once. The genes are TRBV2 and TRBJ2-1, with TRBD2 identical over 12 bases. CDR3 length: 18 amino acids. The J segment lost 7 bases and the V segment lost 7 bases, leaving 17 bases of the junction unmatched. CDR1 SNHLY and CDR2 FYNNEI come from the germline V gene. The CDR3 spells CASMEGLAGYVRRNEQFF. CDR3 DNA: TGTGCCAGCATGGAGGGACTAGCGGGCTATGTACGGCGGAATGAGCAGTTCTTC.

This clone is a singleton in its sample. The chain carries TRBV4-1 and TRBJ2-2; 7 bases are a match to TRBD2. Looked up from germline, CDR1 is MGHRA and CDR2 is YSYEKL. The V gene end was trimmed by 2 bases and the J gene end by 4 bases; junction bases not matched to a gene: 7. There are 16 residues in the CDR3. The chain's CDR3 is CASSQLAGAGTGELFF. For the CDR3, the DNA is TGCGCCAGCAGCCAATTGGCGGGAGCGGGCACCGGGGAGCTGTTTTTT.

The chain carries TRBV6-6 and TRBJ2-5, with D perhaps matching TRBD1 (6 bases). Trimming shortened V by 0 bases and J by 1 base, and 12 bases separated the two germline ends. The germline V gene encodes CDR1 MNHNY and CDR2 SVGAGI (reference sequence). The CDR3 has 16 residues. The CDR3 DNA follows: TGTGCCAGCAGTTACTCAGGGGGACCGTCCCAAGAGACCCAGTACTTC. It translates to CASSYSGGPSQETQYF.

The CDR3 coding sequence is TGTGCCAGCAGCATCCGGGAACCTGAAACTAATGAAAAACTGTTTTTT. It is translated as CASSIREPETNEKLFF. The chain uses TRBV21-1 and TRBJ1-4. TRBV21-1 is marked as a pseudogene. There are 16 residues in the CDR3.

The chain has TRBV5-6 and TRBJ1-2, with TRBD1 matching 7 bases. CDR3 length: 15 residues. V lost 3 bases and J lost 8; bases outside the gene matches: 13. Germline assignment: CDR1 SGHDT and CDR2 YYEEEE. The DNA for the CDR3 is TGTGCCAGCAGCTCGTTGACAGGGAGTTATTACGGCTACACCTTC. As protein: CASSSLTGSYYGYTF. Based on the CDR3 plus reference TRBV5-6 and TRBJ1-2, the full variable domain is DAGVTQSPTHLIKTRGQQVTLRCSPKSGHDTVSWYQQALGQGPQFIFQYYEEEERQRGNFPDRFSGHQFPNYSSELNVNALLLGDSALYLCASSSLTGSYYGYTFGSGTRLTVV.

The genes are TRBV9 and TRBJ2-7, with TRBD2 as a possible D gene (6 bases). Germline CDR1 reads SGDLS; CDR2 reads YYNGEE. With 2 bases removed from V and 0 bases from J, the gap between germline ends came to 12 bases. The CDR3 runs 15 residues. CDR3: CASSVGGWASYEQYF. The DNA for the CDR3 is TGTGCCAGCAGCGTGGGGGGTTGGGCCTCCTACGAGCAGTACTTC.

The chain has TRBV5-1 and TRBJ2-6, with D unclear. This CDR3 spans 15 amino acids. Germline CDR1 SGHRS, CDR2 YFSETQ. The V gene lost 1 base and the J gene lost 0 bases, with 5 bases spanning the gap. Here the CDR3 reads CASSLTVSGANVLTF. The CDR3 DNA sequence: TGCGCCAGCAGCTTGACAGTCTCTGGGGCCAACGTCCTGACTTTC.

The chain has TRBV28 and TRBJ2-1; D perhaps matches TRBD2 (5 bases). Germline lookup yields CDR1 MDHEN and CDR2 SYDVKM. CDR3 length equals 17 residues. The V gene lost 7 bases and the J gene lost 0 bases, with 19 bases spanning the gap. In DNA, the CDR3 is TGTGCCAGCATCGTTCATGAGATTGGGAGCTCCTACAATGAGCAGTTCTTC. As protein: CASIVHEIGSSYNEQFF.

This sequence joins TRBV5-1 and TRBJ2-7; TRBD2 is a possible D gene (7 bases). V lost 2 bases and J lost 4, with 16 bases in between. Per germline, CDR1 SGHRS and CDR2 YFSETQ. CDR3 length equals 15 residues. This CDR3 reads CASSLTGPRGYEQYF. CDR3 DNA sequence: TGCGCCAGCAGCTTAACAGGGCCGCGGGGGTACGAGCAGTACTTC.

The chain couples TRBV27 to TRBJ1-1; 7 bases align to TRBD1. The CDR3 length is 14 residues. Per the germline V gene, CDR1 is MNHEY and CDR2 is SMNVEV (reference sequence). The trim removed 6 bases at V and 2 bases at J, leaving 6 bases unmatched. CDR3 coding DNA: TGTGCCAGCAGCCCAGGGGGTATCAACACTGAAGCTTTCTTT. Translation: CASSPGGINTEAFF.

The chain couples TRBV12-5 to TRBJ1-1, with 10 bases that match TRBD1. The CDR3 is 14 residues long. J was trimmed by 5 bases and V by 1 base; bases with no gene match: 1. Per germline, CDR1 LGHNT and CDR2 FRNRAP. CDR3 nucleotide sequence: TGTGCTAGTGGTTTGGGGACAGGGGGTACTGAAGCTTTCTTT. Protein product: CASGLGTGGTEAFF.

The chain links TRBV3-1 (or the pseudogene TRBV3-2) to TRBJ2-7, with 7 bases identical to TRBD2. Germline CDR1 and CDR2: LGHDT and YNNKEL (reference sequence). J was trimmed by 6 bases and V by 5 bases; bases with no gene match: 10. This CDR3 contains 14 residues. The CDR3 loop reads CASSSGRGVGEQYF. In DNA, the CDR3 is TGTGCCAGCAGCTCAGGACGGGGGGTGGGCGAGCAGTACTTC.

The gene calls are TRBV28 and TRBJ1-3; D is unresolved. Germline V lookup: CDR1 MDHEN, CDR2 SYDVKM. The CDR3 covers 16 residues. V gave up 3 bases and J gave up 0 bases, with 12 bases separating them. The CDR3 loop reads CASSLGGTSSGNTIYF. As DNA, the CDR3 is TGTGCCAGCAGTTTGGGCGGCACTAGCTCTGGAAACACCATATATTTT. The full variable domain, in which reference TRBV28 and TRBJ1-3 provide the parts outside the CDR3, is DVKVTQSSRYLVKRTGEKVFLECVQDMDHENMFWYRQDPGLGLRLIYFSYDVKMKEKGDIPEGYSVSREKKERFSLILESASTNQTSMYLCASSLGGTSSGNTIYFGEGSWLTVV.

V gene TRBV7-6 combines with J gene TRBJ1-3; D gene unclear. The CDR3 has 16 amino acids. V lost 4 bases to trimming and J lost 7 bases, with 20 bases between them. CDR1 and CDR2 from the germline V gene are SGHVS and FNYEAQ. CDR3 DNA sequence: TGTGCCAGCAGCTCAATCTCGAGCTTACGGGAGAACACCATATATTTT. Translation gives CASSSISSLRENTIYF.

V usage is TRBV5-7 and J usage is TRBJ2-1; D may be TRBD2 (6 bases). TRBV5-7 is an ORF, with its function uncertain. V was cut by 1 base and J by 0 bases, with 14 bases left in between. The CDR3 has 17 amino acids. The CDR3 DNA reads TGTGCCAGCAGCTTGTGGCAGGGCGGGGACTCCTACAATGAGCAGTTCTTC. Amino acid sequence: CASSLWQGGDSYNEQFF.

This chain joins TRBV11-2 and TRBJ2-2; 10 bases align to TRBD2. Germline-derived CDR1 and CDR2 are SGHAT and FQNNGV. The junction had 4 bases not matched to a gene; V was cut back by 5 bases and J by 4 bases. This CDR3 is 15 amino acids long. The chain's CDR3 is CASSLLAGGTGELFF. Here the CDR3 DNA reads TGTGCCAGCAGCCTATTAGCGGGGGGCACCGGGGAGCTGTTTTTT.

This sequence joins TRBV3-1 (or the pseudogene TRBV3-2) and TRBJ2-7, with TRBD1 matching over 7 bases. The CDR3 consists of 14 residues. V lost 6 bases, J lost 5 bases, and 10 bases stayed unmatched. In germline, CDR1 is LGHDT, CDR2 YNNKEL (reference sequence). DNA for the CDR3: TGTGCCAGCAGTCGTTTCGGCAGGGGGAACGAGCAGTACTTC. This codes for CASSRFGRGNEQYF.

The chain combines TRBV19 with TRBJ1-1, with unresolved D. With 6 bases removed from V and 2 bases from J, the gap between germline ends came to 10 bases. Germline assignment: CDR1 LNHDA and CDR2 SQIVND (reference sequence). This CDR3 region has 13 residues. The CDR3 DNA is TGTGCCAGTAGCGAACAAACAAACACTGAAGCTTTCTTT. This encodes CASSEQTNTEAFF. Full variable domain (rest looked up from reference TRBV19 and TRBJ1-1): DGGITQSPKYLFRKEGQNVTLSCEQNLNHDAMYWYRQDPGQGLRLIYYSQIVNDFQKGDIAEGYSVSREKKESFPLTVTSAQKNPTAFYLCASSEQTNTEAFFGQGTRLTVV.

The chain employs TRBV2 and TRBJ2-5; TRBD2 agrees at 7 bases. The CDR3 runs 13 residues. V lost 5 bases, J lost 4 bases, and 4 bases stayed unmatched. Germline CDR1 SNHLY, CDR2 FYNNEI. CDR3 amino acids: CASSSAGRETQYF. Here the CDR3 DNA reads TGTGCCAGCAGTTCAGCGGGAAGAGAGACCCAGTACTTC.

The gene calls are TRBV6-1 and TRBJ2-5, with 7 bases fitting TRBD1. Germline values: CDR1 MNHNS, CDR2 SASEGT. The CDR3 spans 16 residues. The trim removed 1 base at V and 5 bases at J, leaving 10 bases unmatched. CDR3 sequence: CASSEGDDRAFETQYF. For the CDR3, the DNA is TGTGCCAGCAGTGAAGGTGACGACAGGGCGTTTGAGACCCAGTACTTC.